What follows describes a single TCR beta chain. Antigen specificity is unknown. Broader study findings: Whole repertoires were not studied in the larger cohort, only one V-J beta rearrangement. Greatest tumor Treg TCR overlap was with tumor naive CD4+ cells.

Constant-region reverse primers amplified full-length variable regions, followed by semi-nested Nested Universal Primer A PCR. Via MiXCR, TCRdb re-called the 5' RACE reads, giving one row per CDR3 protein. Of 13,000 or so distinct CDR3 sequences detected, 51% appear once; the ten largest clones hold more than 10%. Tregs were sorted as CD4+CD25+CD127-/low cells. V was cut by 6 bases and J by 0 bases, with 12 bases left in between. Germline V lookup: CDR1 DFQATT, CDR2 SNEGSKA (reference sequence). This CDR3 spans 14 amino acids. This chain joins TRBV20-1 and TRBJ2-1, with no clear D. Sequencing was carried out using tumor-infiltrating Tregs sorted from the breast tumor. The TCR sequence derives from a female donor with breast cancer. The CDR3 loop is CSATSPSSYNEQFF. CDR3 nucleotide sequence: TGCAGTGCCACCTCCCCGAGCTCCTACAATGAGCAGTTCTTC.